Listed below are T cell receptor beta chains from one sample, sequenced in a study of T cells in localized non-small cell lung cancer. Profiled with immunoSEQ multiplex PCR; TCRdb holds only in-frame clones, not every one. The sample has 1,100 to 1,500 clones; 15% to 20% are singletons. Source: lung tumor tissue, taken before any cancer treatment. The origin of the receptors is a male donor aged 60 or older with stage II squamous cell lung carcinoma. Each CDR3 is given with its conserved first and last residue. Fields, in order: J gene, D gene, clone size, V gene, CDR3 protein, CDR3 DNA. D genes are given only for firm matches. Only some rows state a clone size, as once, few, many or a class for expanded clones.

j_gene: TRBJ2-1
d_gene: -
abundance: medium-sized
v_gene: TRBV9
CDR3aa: CASSARTAQVKNEQFF
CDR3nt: TGTGCCAGCAGCGCCCGGACAGCCCAGGTTAAGAATGAGCAGTTCTTC

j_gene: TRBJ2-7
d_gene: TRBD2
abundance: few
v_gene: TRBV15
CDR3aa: CATSRENSGSNEQYF
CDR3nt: TGTGCCACCAGCAGAGAGAATAGCGGGAGCAACGAGCAGTACTTC

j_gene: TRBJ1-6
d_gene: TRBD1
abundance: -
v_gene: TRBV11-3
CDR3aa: CASSLIGTGDSPLHF
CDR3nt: TGTGCCAGCAGCTTAATCGGGACAGGGGATTCACCCCTCCACTTT

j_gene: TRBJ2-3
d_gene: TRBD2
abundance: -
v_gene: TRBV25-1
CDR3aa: CASSHGLAGRDTQYF
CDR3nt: TGTGCCAGCAGCCACGGACTAGCGGGAAGAGATACGCAGTATTTT

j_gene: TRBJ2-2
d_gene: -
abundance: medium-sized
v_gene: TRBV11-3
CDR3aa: CASSLVRGTGELFF
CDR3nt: TGTGCCAGCAGCTTGGTCCGTGGGACCGGGGAGCTGTTTTTT

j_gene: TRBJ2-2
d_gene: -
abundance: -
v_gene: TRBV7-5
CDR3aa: CVRSSTSRLAGGPGELFF
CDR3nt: TGTGTCAGAAGCTCCACATCGCGGCTAGCGGGGGGGCCCGGGGAGCTGTTTTTT

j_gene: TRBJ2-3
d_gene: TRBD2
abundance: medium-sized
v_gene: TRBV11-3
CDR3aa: CASSLLAGSTDTQYF
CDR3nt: TGTGCCAGCAGCTTGCTAGCGGGGAGCACAGATACGCAGTATTTT

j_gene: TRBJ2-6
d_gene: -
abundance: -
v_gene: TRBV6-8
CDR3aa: CASMEGPGANVLTF
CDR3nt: TGTGCCAGCATGGAGGGCCCTGGGGCCAACGTCCTGACTTTC

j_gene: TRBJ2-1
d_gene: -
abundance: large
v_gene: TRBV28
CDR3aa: CASLAPSSYNEQFF
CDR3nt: TGTGCCAGCTTAGCGCCCAGCTCCTACAATGAGCAGTTCTTC

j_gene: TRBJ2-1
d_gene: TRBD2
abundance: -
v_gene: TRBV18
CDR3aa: CASSPGLAGVNEQFF
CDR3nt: TGTGCCAGCTCACCCGGACTAGCGGGAGTCAATGAGCAGTTCTTC

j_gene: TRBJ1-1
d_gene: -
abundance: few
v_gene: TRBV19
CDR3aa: CASSIEGFHTEAFF
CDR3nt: TGTGCCAGTAGTATCGAGGGGTTCCACACTGAAGCTTTCTTT

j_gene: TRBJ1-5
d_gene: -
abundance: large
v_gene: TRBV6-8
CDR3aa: CASSYSEQPQHF
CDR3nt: TGTGCCAGCAGTTACTCGGAACAGCCCCAGCATTTT

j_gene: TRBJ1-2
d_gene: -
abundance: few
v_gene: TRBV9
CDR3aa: CASSVAAQSYGYTF
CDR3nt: TGTGCCAGCAGCGTAGCTGCACAGAGCTATGGCTACACCTTC

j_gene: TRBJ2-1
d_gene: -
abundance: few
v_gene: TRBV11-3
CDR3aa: CASSLTSSYNEQFF
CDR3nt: TGTGCCAGCAGCTTAACTAGCTCCTACAATGAGCAGTTCTTC

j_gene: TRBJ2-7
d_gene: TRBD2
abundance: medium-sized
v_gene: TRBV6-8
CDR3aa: CASSPPRTGGEQYF
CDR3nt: TGTGCCAGCAGCCCCCCCAGGACGGGGGGCGAGCAGTACTTC

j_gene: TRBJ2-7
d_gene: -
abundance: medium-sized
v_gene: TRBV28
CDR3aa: CASSFRAPRSYEQYF
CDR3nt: TGTGCCAGCAGTTTCCGAGCGCCTCGCTCCTACGAGCAGTACTTC

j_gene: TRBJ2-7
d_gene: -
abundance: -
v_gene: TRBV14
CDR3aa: CASSQGILYEQYF
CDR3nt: TGTGCCAGCAGCCAAGGGATTCTCTACGAGCAGTACTTC

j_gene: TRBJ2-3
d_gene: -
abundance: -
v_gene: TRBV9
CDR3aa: CASSKSSDLTDTQYF
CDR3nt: TGTGCCAGCAGCAAAAGCAGCGATCTCACAGATACGCAGTATTTT

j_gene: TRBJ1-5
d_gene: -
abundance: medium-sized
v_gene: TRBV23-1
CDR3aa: CASSQGTDQPQHF
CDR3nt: TGCGCCAGCAGTCAAGGGACTGATCAGCCCCAGCATTTT

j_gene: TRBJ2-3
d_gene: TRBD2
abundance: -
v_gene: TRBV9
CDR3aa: CASSIRTSGSTDTQYF
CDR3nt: TGTGCCAGCAGCATACGGACTAGCGGGAGCACAGATACGCAGTATTTT

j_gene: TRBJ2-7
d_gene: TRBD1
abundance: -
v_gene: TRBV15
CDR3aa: CATSIYGTGNPYEQYF
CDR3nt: TGTGCCACCAGCATTTACGGGACAGGGAACCCCTACGAGCAGTACTTC

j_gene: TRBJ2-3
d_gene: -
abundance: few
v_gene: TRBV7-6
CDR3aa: CASSHRRGTVDDTQYF
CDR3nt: TGTGCCAGCAGCCATCGCAGGGGAACAGTAGACGATACGCAGTATTTT

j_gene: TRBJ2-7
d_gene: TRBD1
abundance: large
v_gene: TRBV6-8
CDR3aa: CASSTNRGRVHEQYF
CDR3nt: TGTGCCAGCAGTACCAACAGGGGGCGCGTCCACGAGCAGTACTTC

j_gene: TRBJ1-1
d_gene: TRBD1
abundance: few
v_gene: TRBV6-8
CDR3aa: CASSTGVATEAFF
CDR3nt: TGTGCCAGCAGCACAGGGGTAGCCACTGAAGCTTTCTTT

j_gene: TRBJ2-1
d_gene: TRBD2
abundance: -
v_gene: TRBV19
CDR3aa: CASSIGLAGGGEQFF
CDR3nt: TGTGCCAGTAGTATAGGGCTAGCGGGAGGGGGTGAGCAGTTCTTC

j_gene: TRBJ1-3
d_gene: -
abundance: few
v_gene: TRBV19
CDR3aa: CASSIRTQGSSGNTIYF
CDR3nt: TGTGCCAGTAGTATCCGGACCCAGGGAAGCTCTGGAAACACCATATATTTT

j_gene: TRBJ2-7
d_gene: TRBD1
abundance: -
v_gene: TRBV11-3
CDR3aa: CASSSRTGRVYEQYF
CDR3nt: TGTGCCAGCAGCTCGAGGACAGGGCGGGTTTACGAGCAGTACTTC

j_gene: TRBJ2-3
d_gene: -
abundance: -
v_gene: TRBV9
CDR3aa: CASSLLRDGGTQYF
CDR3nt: TGTGCCAGCAGCCTCCTCCGGGACGGTGGTACGCAGTATTTT

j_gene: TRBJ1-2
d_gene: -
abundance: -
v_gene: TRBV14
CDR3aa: CASREGGGGYTF
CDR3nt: TGTGCCAGCAGGGAAGGCGGGGGTGGCTACACCTTC

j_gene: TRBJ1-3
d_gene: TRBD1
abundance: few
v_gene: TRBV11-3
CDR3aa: CASSPDRFGNTIYF
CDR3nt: TGTGCCAGCAGTCCGGACAGGTTCGGAAACACCATATATTTT

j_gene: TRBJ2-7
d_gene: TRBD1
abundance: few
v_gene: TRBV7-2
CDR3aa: CASSRQGSYEQYF
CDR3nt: TGTGCCAGCAGCCGACAGGGATCCTACGAGCAGTACTTC

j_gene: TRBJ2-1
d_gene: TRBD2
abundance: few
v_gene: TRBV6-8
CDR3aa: CASSPILAGVNEQFF
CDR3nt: TGTGCCAGCAGCCCCATACTAGCGGGAGTAAATGAGCAGTTCTTC